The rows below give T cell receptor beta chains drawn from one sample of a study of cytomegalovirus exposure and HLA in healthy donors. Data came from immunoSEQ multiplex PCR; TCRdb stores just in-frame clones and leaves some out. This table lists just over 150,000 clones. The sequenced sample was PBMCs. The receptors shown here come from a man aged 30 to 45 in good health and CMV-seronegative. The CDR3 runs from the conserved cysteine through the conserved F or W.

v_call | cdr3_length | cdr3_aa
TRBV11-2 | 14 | CASSLGGQNYEQYF
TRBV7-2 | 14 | CASSLQGGPYEQYF
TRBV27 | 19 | CASSLLGTARTPSNQPQHF
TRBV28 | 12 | CASRQSYYGYTF
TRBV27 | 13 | CASSLQSPAEAFF
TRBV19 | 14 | CASSIPGLIYEQYF
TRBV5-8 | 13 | CASRQDSVQPQHF
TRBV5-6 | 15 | CASSLPDSLGNTIYF
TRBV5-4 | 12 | CASSSGDLEAFF
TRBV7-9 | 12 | CASRPAGDEQFF
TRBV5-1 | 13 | CASSRTSNDEQFF
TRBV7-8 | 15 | CASRSNRVTADTQYF
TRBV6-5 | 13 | CASSYYLSDTQYF
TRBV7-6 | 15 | CASSFQLSSGNTIYF
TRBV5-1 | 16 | CASSLEPGGLNTEAFF
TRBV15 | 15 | CATSASGGAYNEQFF
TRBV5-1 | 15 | CASSATGLFTDTQYF
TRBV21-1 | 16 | CASSTTASKMTYEQYF
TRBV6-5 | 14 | CASAWGQGYTEAFF
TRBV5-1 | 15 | CASSVASGVTYEQYF
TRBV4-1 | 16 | CASSQDPTVLNTEAFF
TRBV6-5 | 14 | CASSPDRKPYGYTF
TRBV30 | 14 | CAWNPQALGAPLHF